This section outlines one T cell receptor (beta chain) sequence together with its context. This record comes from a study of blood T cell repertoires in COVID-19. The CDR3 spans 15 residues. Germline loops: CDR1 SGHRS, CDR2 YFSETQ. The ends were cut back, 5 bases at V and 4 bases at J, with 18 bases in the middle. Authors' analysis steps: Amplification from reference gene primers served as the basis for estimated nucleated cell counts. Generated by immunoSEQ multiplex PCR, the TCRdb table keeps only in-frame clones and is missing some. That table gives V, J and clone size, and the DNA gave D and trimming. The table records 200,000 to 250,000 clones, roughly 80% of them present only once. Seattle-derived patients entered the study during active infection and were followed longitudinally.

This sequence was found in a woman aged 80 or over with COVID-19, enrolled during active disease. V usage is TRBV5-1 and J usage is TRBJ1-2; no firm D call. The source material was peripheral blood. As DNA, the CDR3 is TGCGCCAGCAGACTTGGGCCTCCGTCAACCTATGGCTACACCTTC. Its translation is CASRLGPPSTYGYTF.